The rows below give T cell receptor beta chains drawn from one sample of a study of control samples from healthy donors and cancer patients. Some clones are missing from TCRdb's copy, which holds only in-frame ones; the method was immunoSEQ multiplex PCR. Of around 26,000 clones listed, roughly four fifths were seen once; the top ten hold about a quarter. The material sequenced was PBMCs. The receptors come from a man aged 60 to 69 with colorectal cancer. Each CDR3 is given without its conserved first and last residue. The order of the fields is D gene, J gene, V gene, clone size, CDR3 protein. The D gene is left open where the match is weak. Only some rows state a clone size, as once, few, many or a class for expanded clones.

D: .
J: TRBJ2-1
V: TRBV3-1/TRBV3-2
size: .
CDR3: ASSPSLDGEQF

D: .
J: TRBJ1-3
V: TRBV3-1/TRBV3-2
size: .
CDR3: ASSQDRGNTIY

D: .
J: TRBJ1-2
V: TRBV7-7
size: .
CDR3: ASSLLSKQHLNYGYT

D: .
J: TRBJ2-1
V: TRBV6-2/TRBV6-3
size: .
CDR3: ASSQRSSVGPYNEQF

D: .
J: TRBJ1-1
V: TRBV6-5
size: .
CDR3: ASTTAGHLNTEAF

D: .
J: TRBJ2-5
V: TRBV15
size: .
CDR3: ATSRDRLYQETQY

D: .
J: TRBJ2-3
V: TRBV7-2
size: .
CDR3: ASSSGLFRDTQY

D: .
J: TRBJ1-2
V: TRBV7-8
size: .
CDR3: ASSLLGGYT

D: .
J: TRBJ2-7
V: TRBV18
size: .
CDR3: ASQGDRSSYEQY

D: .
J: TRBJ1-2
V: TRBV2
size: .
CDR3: ASSGGENYGYT

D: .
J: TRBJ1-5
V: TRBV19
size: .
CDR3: ASKLAQGGQPQH

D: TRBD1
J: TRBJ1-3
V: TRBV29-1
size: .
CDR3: SADRGNGNTIY

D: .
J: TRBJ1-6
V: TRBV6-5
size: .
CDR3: ASSPASSYNSPLH

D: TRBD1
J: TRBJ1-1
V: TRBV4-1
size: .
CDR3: ASSIDRGAEAF

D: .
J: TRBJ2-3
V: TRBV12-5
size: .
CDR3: ASGLGITRQAQTQY

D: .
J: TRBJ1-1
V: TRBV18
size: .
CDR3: ASSPGGTNTEAF

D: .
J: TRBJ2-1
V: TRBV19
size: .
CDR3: ASSIEGSVYNEQF

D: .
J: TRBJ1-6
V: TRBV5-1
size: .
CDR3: ASSLTGWYNSPLH

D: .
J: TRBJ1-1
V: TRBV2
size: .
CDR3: ASSEIRATNTEAF

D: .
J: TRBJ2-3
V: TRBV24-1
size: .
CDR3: ATRPGGRTDTQY

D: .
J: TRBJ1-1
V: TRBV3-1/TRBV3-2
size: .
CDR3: ASSLTGIAAF

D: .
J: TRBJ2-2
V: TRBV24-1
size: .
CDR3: ATSPRSHTGELF

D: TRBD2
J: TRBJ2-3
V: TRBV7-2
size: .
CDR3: ASSLGLRGGLADTQY

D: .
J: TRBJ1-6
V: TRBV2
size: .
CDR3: AGGSSYNSPLH

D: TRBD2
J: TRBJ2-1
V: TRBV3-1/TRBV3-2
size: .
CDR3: ASTFLLAGRNNEQF

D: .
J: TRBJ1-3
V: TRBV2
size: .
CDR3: ASTWTVENTIY

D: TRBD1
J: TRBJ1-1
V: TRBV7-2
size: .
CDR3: ASSEDREKAF

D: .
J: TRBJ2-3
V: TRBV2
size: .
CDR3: ASSDGSWTDTQY

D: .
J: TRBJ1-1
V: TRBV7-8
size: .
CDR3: ASSLEQGNEAF

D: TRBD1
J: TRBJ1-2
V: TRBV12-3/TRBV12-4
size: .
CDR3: ASSRTGVYGYT

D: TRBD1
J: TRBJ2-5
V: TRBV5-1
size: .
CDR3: ASSLAPTGGEETQY

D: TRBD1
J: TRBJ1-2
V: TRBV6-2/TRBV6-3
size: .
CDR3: ASSSTGVYGYT

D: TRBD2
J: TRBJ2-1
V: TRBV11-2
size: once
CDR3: ASSLEAGGRYEQF

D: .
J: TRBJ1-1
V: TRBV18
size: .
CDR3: ASSLFSELNTEAF

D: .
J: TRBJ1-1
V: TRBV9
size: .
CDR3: ASSIRGNANTEAF

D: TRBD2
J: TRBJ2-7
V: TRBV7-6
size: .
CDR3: ASSLVRTSGDLYEQY

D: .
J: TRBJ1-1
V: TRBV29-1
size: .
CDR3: SVAGVTEAF

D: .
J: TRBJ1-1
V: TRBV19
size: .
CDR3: ASSIDGWAAAAF

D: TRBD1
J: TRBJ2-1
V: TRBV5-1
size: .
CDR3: ASSLEGTGVWNEQF

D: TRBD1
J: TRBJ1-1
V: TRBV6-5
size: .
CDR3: ASNRDRGREAF

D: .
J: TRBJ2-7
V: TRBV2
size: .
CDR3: ASTGFYEQY

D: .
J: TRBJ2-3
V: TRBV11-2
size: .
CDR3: ASSLYWDVGGADTQY

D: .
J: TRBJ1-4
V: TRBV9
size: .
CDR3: ASSVGAFSNEKLF